This entry features one T cell receptor (beta chain) sequence. Its antigen is unknown. Sample time point: week 11, during vaccination. Vaccinated patients received 300 ug of mutant IDH1 20-mer peptide per dose, with topical imiquimod. The data are from a study of a mutant IDH1 vaccine in newly diagnosed glioma. Study conclusions and caveats: No link was apparently found between pseudoprogression and changes in top peripheral T cell clonotypes.

J was trimmed by 6 bases and V by 5 bases; bases with no gene match: 8. CDR3 length: 15 amino acids. Germline V gene lookup returns CDR1 SEHNR and CDR2 FQNEAQ (reference sequence). Method: immunoSEQ multiplex PCR; TCRdb's copy keeps in-frame clones and lacks some. In the table there are roughly 60,000 clones, less than 85% of which are singletons. This chain uses TRBV7-9 with TRBJ2-1; 9 bases fit TRBD1. The clonotype comes from a man in his thirties or forties with glioma. The sample in question was PBMCs, obtained from a glioma patient whose treatment included an IDH1 peptide vaccine. The DNA for the CDR3 is TGTGCCAGCAGCCCCCGAGGACAGGGGATCAATGAGCAGTTCTTC. It codes for CASSPRGQGINEQFF.